The 30 T cell receptor beta chains reported below all come from one sample, sequenced in a study of human CD8 memory T cell subsets. Production of TCR beta libraries used UMI-labeled 5' RACE as the method. Using the 5' RACE reads, TCRdb records one entry per CDR3 protein without DNA. The sample has 6,500 to 8,000 distinct CDR3 sequences. Sequenced sample: CD8+ T cells from PBMCs. The receptor set was obtained from a human donor in good health.

This clonotype is identified as medium-sized from frequency. The rearrangement links TRBV29-1 to TRBJ1-1; TCRdb proposes TRBD1, but this gene call is untestable without DNA. The CDR3 has 14 amino acids. Germline V lookup: CDR1 SQVTM, CDR2 ANQGSEA. CDR3 region: CSVPGPSYYTEAFF.

This rearrangement joins TRBV20-1 to TRBJ2-1. CDR3 length equals 13 residues. Germline lookup yields CDR1 DFQATT and CDR2 SNEGSKA (reference sequence). This chain's CDR3 is CSARDSMYNEQFF.

The chain joins TRBV7-9 to TRBJ2-7. The CDR3 covers 14 residues. From germline, CDR1 is SEHNR and CDR2 FQNEAQ (reference sequence). This chain's CDR3 is CASSLVSAGTEQYF.

The chain combines TRBV20-1 with TRBJ2-5; the D call of TRBD1 rests on TCRdb alone, since no DNA is present to check it. Per the germline V gene, CDR1 is DFQATT and CDR2 is SNEGSKA (reference sequence). CDR3 length: 15 residues. The CDR3 loop is CSAHGNSLYQETQYF.

This clonotype is deemed medium-sized by its frequency. The rearrangement joins TRBV2 to TRBJ2-1; without DNA, the TCRdb call of TRBD2 cannot be checked. The CDR3 runs 17 residues. CDR1 is SNHLY and CDR2 is FYNNEI in the germline V gene. The CDR3 loop reads CASSEAPSGSEKDEQFF.

The gene calls are TRBV12-3 or TRBV12-4 and TRBJ2-7; there is no DNA to check the TCRdb D call of TRBD1. The CDR3 consists of 12 residues. CDR3 sequence: CASSFGGHEQYF.

The CDR3 loop reads CASSLTTPSASSTDTQYF. The chain couples TRBV7-2 to TRBJ2-3; checking the TCRdb D call of TRBD2 is not possible without DNA. CDR3 length equals 18 residues. Germline V lookup: CDR1 SGHTA, CDR2 FQGNSA.

The V call is TRBV7-9, the J call TRBJ2-4; TCRdb names TRBD1, which stays unverified in the absence of DNA. CDR3 length: 13 residues. Germline-derived CDR1 and CDR2 are SEHNR and FQNEAQ (reference sequence). The CDR3 sequence: CASSSRQTSIQYF. The complete variable domain, with remaining parts taken from reference TRBV7-9 and TRBJ2-4, reads DTGVSQNPRHKITKRGQNVTFRCDPISEHNRLYWYRQTLGQGPEFLTYFQNEAQLEKSRLLSDRFSAERPKGSFSTLEIQRTEQGDSAMYLCASSSRQTSIQYFGAGTRLSVL.

J is TRBJ2-1 and V is TRBV4-2; TCRdb returns TRBD2, unconfirmable since there is no DNA. The V gene's germline CDR1 is LGHNA and CDR2 YNFKEQ. This CDR3 comprises 17 residues. The CDR3 protein is CASSQNVGTSGLNEQFF.

This clonotype is called medium-sized based on its frequency. This chain joins TRBV12-3 or TRBV12-4 and TRBJ2-1. This CDR3 spans 15 amino acids. CDR3 amino acids: CASSLEDHRDNEQFF.

The V call is TRBV7-3, the J call TRBJ2-1; as DNA is missing, the TRBD2 call by TCRdb cannot be tested. The CDR3 totals 17 residues. Per germline, CDR1 SGHTA and CDR2 FQGTGA. The CDR3 region is CASSLNSGTSGDNEQFF.

The rearrangement uses TRBV25-1 and TRBJ2-3; the D call from TCRdb, TRBD1, cannot be confirmed without DNA. The CDR3 sequence is 13 residues long. CDR1 is MGHDK and CDR2 is SYGVNS in the germline V gene. The CDR3 protein is CASTPQDRDTQYF.

This clonotype is classed as medium-sized by frequency. This rearrangement joins TRBV7-9 to TRBJ1-1; TCRdb designates TRBD1, a call that cannot be tested without DNA. Germline V lookup: CDR1 SEHNR, CDR2 FQNEAQ (reference sequence). The CDR3 has 13 residues. The CDR3 protein is CATTPGVSAEAFF.

The chain links TRBV2 to TRBJ2-1; TCRdb proposes TRBD2, but this gene call is untestable without DNA. The germline CDR1 and CDR2 sequences are SNHLY and FYNNEI. This CDR3 spans 15 amino acids. This CDR3 reads CASSVTSGAYNEQFF.

The V and J genes are TRBV25-1 and TRBJ2-1; TCRdb lists TRBD2, though no DNA is available to test this call. Germline CDR1 MGHDK, CDR2 SYGVNS. This CDR3 has 18 residues. CDR3 protein: CASSDPNPGTSGTGEQFF.

This sequence joins TRBV28 and TRBJ2-6; TCRdb's assignment of TRBD2 cannot be checked, as there is no DNA. Germline CDR1 is MDHEN and CDR2 is SYDVKM. This CDR3 contains 17 residues. This CDR3 is CASSPRDFGSGANVLTF.

This clonotype counts as medium-sized by frequency. This chain connects TRBV5-4 to TRBJ1-4; TCRdb's D call, TRBD1, is unchecked because there is no DNA. The V gene's germline CDR1 is SGHNT and CDR2 YYREEE (reference sequence). The CDR3 totals 13 residues. The CDR3: CASSLRGTEKLFF.

The chain uses TRBV6-6 and TRBJ1-5; the TCRdb call, TRBD1, lacks DNA for checking. The germline V gene has CDR1 MNHNY and CDR2 SVGAGI (reference sequence). The CDR3 extends over 14 amino acids. This CDR3 is CASSYGGDNQPQHF.

The chain couples TRBV3-1 to TRBJ2-1. CDR1 and CDR2 (germline): LGHDT, YNNKEL (reference sequence). The CDR3 spans 15 residues. CDR3 in amino acids: CASSLGSWWGNEQFF.

The rearrangement uses TRBV29-1 and TRBJ2-1; without DNA, the TCRdb call of TRBD1 cannot be checked. Germline V gives CDR1 SQVTM, CDR2 ANQGSEA. This CDR3 contains 18 residues. CDR3 in amino acids: CSVQGTGGNDMEYNEQFF.

The CDR3 region is CASSFTASGFSYEQYF. The chain combines TRBV11-2 with TRBJ2-7; TCRdb's D call of TRBD2 is untestable without DNA. Germline-derived CDR1 and CDR2 are SGHAT and FQNNGV. The CDR3 loop spans 16 amino acids.

V is TRBV7-8 and J is TRBJ2-7; no DNA is available, so the TRBD2 call from TCRdb remains unchecked. This CDR3 is 16 amino acids long. Germline V gives CDR1 SGHVS, CDR2 FQNEAQ. The CDR3 protein is CASSLDPGTSGYEQYF.

This clonotype is labeled medium-sized based on frequency. V usage is TRBV20-1 and J usage is TRBJ2-7; the D call of TRBD2 rests on TCRdb alone, since no DNA is present to check it. CDR1 DFQATT and CDR2 SNEGSKA come from the germline V gene (reference sequence). The CDR3 has 15 residues. CDR3 protein: CSARDSGTESYEQYF.

The chain uses TRBV7-9 and TRBJ2-4; the D call from TCRdb, TRBD1, cannot be confirmed without DNA. The length of the CDR3 is 12 residues. Germline-derived CDR1 and CDR2 are SEHNR and FQNEAQ (reference sequence). CDR3 protein: CASSGQGNIQYF. Complete variable domain (other parts from reference TRBV7-9 and TRBJ2-4): DTGVSQNPRHKITKRGQNVTFRCDPISEHNRLYWYRQTLGQGPEFLTYFQNEAQLEKSRLLSDRFSAERPKGSFSTLEIQRTEQGDSAMYLCASSGQGNIQYFGAGTRLSVL.

CDR3 amino acids: CASSQSGQGSPEQYF. The chain uses TRBV7-9 and TRBJ2-7; lacking DNA, the TRBD1 call made by TCRdb goes unchecked. There are 15 residues in the CDR3. Germline-derived CDR1 and CDR2 are SEHNR and FQNEAQ (reference sequence).

This clonotype counts as large by frequency. The J gene is TRBJ2-7, the V gene TRBV3-1. This CDR3 is 12 amino acids long. Germline V lookup: CDR1 LGHDT, CDR2 YNNKEL (reference sequence). The CDR3 protein is CASSPSTREQYF.

This chain links TRBV5-5 with TRBJ2-1; TCRdb outputs TRBD2, but without DNA this stays unchecked. The germline V gene encodes CDR1 SGHKS and CDR2 YYEKEE (reference sequence). CDR3 length: 16 amino acids. The CDR3 loop is CASSSGAGGSYNEQFF. The whole variable domain, remainder taken from reference TRBV5-5 and TRBJ2-1, is DAGVTQSPTHLIKTRGQQVTLRCSPISGHKSVSWYQQVLGQGPQFIFQYYEKEERGRGNFPDRFSARQFPNYSSELNVNALLLGDSALYLCASSSGAGGSYNEQFFGPGTRLTVL.

This chain links TRBV7-9 with TRBJ2-5; TCRdb reports TRBD1, a call that lacks DNA to check it against. The V gene's germline CDR1 is SEHNR and CDR2 FQNEAQ (reference sequence). The CDR3 consists of 14 residues. CDR3 residues: CASSLRGSGETQYF.

J is TRBJ2-5 and V is TRBV20-1; TCRdb's D gene call, TRBD1, goes unchecked for lack of DNA. The germline gives CDR1 DFQATT, CDR2 SNEGSKA (reference sequence). The CDR3 has 12 amino acids. CDR3 in amino acids: CSANRQGETQYF.

This chain links TRBV20-1 with TRBJ2-7; the D call from TCRdb, TRBD1, cannot be confirmed without DNA. CDR1 and CDR2 from the germline V gene are DFQATT and SNEGSKA (reference sequence). The CDR3 length is 14 residues. The CDR3: CSARTGGEFYEQYF.